A single T cell receptor (beta chain) is shown here with its context. Its antigen is unknown. At one of its ends the junction is not consistent with the germline gene, which may arise from a read error. Per germline, CDR1 SGHRS and CDR2 YFSETQ. The CDR3 sequence is 13 residues long. A modified ARM-PCR protocol with three rounds of nested PCR amplified TCRbeta. TCRdb fed the multiplex PCR reads into MiXCR, producing one record per CDR3 protein. This table holds over 80,000 distinct CDR3 sequences, less than 85% found once. No cell sorting was done before RNA was extracted from the tissue. This non-tumor lung sample came from over 3 cm beyond the tumor edge. This sample was taken from a study of tumor and adjacent non-tumor tissue in lung cancer. Study-wide results and caveats: Top 100 clones took a larger repertoire share in normal lung.

The sequencing sample was made of distant non-tumor lung tissue. V gene TRBV5-1 combines with J gene TRBJ2-3; D is ambiguous. This TCR was recovered from a man aged 60 to 75 with small cell lung cancer. The CDR3 region is CVSSDASTDTQYF. CDR3 DNA: TGCGTCAGCAGCGACGCGAGTACAGATACGCAGTATTTT. The full variable domain, rest sourced from reference TRBV5-1 and TRBJ2-3, is KAGVTQTPRYLIKTRGQQVTLSCSPISGHRSVSWYQQTPGQGLQFLFEYFSETQRNKGNFPGRFSGRQFSNSRSEMNVSTLELGDSALYLCVSSDASTDTQYFGPGTRLTVL.